This TCR beta chain was identified during a study of T-cell memory formation after mild COVID-19 (dated by TCRdb to the early 2020s). Looking at the study overall: Most TCR sequence clusters were specific to one of the two donors. Two young, previously healthy adult volunteers, one female and one male, were included in the cohort. In a couple of donors, T-cell clones that expanded and contracted after mild COVID-19 were followed by sequencing TCRalpha and TCRbeta repertoires longitudinally. Overall study outcomes, separate from this receptor: SARS-CoV-2 specificity was not confirmed for the second-wave clones peaking on day 37. From day 15 to 85, contracting clones showed balanced CD4/CD8 phenotypes, whereas a second wave of clones that expanded from day 15 to 37 leaned towards CD4+. Some responding clones were detected in pre-infection memory, which suggested that pre-existing cross-reactive memory T cells had joined the SARS-CoV-2 response. Contracting CD4+ clones were found mainly in CM and EM memory subsets, while CD8+ clones were enriched in EMRA. The study included only a couple of mild cases, and larger cohorts that include severe cases with pre-infection samples were judged to be necessary.

V loses 1 base of germline sequence and J loses 4 bases, and the interval between the two ends is 4 bases. Sequences SEHNR (CDR1) and FQNEAQ (CDR2) are obtained from the germline V gene (reference sequence). The CDR3 goes from the cysteine to the phenylalanine over 12 residues. The read is trimmed to its CDR3 DNA, 36 bases read in frame from base 1. Ficoll-Paque density gradient centrifugation was the method used to isolate PBMCs. Sequencing instrument: Illumina NovaSeq 6000. cDNA libraries for TCRalpha and TCRbeta were prepared by 5'RACE using constant-segment primers, with sample barcodes and unique molecular identifiers added. RNA was extracted from every sample with Trizol reagent. Library amplification was performed in two PCR steps, and a second sample barcode and Illumina TruSeq adapters were introduced in the second step. Sequencing of the libraries was done on an Illumina NovaSeq, producing 2 x 150 bp paired-end reads. On the study's bioinformatics: Demultiplexing of reads and collapsing into UMI-guided consensus sequences were performed with migec v1.2.7. Using mixcr v2.1.11, the UMI consensuses were aligned to TRA and TRB V and J templates and assembled into clonotypes. A clonotype was counted as expanded or contracted only when both edgeR and NoisET called the clonotype significant, with the noise models trained on biological replicates. edgeR calls used a false discovery rate-adjusted p below 0.01 and a log2 fold-change threshold of 1. PCA with hierarchical clustering of max-normalized trajectories of the 1000 most abundant clonotypes was used as exploratory dynamics analysis. Separately sequenced CD4+ and CD8+ repertoires were used to assign a CD4 or CD8 phenotype to each responding clone. The public reads were reanalyzed by TCRdb: fastp trimming at Q25, MiXCR alignment, in-frame beta chains only. Every entry covers one CDR3 protein and lists the most common genes and DNA from its rows. TCRdb, rather than the study authors, made the V and J calls. This sample comprises roughly 130,000 distinct CDR3 sequences, about 15% of them detected only once. The ten largest clones take up about 15% of the sample.

A remark on this clonotype: It lacks a known antigen. Base qualities are not recorded, but no much larger clone differs from it by a single base.

Sequenced sample: PBMCs or a T cell subset sorted from them (not recorded which). The clonotype comes from an adult woman who had mild COVID-19 (a few samples of this study predate the infection). The sample titles of this study are shuffled in the database, so cell type and time point are left out; the donor was told from shared clones. The V and J genes are TRBV7-9 and TRBJ1-1; a confident D gene designation cannot be given. This receptor carries the CDR3 CASSLDSTEAFF. The nucleotides are TGTGCCAGCAGCTTAGACTCCACTGAAGCTTTCTTT.